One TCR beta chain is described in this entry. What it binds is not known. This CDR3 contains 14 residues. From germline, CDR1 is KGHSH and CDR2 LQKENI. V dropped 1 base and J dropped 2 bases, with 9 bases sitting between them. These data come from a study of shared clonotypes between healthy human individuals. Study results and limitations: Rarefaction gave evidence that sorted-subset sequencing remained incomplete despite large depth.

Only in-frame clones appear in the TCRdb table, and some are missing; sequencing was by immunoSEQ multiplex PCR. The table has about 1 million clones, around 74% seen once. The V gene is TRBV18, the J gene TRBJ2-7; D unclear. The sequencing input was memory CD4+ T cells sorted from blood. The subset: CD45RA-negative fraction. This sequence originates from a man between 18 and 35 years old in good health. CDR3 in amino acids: CASSPRSPTYEQYF. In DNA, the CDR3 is TGTGCCAGCTCACCACGGAGCCCTACCTACGAGCAGTACTTC.